The sequence of this T cell receptor beta chain was determined in a study of cytomegalovirus exposure and HLA in healthy donors. The PCR contained 60 Vbeta and 13 Jbeta primers. Here immunoSEQ multiplex PCR was the method, and the copy in TCRdb shows in-frame clones only, minus some. The sample records about 170,000 clones, under 80% being singletons. Study outcomes and limitations: Within a later analysis, the majority of CMV-associated TCR beta chains appeared HLA-restricted. Most of the TCR beta V segments (in an earlier analysis) were productive either about 87% or about 30% of the time. Altogether, more than 150 TCR beta chains were recorded as cytomegalovirus-associated.

A note on this clone: Its antigen is undetermined. Other nucleotide sequences from this sample produce the same CDR3.

Material for sequencing was PBMCs. The clonotype was recovered from a woman between 45 and 60 years old in good health and CMV-seropositive.

This chain's CDR3 is CASSLTSGGYEQYF. The DNA for the CDR3 is TGCGCCAGCAGCTTGACTAGCGGGGGGTACGAGCAGTACTTC. The V gene is TRBV5-1, the J gene TRBJ2-7; 12 bases align to TRBD2. This CDR3 spans 14 amino acids. The trim removed 1 base at V and 4 bases at J, leaving 0 bases unmatched. Germline V gene sequence: CDR1 SGHRS, CDR2 YFSETQ.